This record looks at one T cell receptor beta chain sequence and its context. 60 Vbeta and 13 Jbeta primers were used in PCR. Method: immunoSEQ multiplex PCR; TCRdb's copy keeps in-frame clones and lacks some. The sample table includes 50,000 to 80,000 clones. The data originate from a study of cytomegalovirus exposure and HLA in healthy donors. The V gene lost 0 bases and the J gene lost 2 bases, with 12 bases spanning the gap. Germline CDR1 and CDR2: LGHNA and YNFKEQ. This CDR3 comprises 16 residues. Sequenced material: PBMCs. The chain recombines TRBV4-2 with TRBJ2-3; TRBD2 might be the D (7 bases). This receptor was identified in a woman aged 18-29 years in good health and CMV-seronegative. CDR3 bases: TGTGCCAGCAGCCAAGAGCGGGGGCGCTTCACAGATACGCAGTATTTT. Translating it yields CASSQERGRFTDTQYF.